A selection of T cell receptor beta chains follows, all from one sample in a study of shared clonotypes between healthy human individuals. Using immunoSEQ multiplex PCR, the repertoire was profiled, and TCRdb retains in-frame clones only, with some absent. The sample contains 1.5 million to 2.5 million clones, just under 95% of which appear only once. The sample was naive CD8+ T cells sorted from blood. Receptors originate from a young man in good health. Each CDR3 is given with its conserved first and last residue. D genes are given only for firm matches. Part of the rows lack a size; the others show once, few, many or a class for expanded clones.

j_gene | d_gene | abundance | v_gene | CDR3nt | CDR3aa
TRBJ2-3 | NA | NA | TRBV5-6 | TGTGCCAGCAGCTTGGGTCCTGGCACAGATACGCAGTATTTT | CASSLGPGTDTQYF
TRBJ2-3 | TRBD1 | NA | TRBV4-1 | TGCGCCAGCAGCCTCCGGGACAGTAGCACAGATACGCAGTATTTT | CASSLRDSSTDTQYF
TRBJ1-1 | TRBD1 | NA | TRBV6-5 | TGTGCCAGCAGTGGGGACAGGGTCTTTACTGAAGCTTTCTTT | CASSGDRVFTEAFF
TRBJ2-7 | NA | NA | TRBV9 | TGTGCCAGCAGCGTATCCTGGGGGACCTACGAGCAGTACTTC | CASSVSWGTYEQYF
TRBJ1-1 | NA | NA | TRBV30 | TGTGCCTGGAGCGAAATCCCCCAGGGCTCCACTGAAGCTTTCTTT | CAWSEIPQGSTEAFF
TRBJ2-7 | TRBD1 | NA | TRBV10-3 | TGTGCCATCAGTGACCGGACAGGGAAAACCTACGAGCAGTACTTC | CAISDRTGKTYEQYF
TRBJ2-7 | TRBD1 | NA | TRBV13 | TGTGCCAGCAGCTTACAGGGGGCCGAGCAGTACTTC | CASSLQGAEQYF
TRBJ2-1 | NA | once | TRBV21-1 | TGTGCCAGCAACAATAGTCTAGCGGGAAGAGAATACAATGAGCAGTTCTTC | CASNNSLAGREYNEQFF
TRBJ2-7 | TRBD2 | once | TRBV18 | TGTGCCAGCTCACCTGCGGGGGGCCCCGACGAGCAGTACTTC | CASSPAGGPDEQYF
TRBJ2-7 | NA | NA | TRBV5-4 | TGTGCCAGCAGCCCTGTGGTTGGCGAGGGCTCCTACGAGCAGTACTTC | CASSPVVGEGSYEQYF
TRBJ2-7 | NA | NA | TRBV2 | TGTGCCAGCGTCAGGGGCTACGAGCAGTACTTC | CASVRGYEQYF
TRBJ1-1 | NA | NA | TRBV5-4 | TGTGCCAGCAGCTCGTTGGGGAACACTGAAGCTTTCTTT | CASSSLGNTEAFF
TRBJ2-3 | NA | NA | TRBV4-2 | TGTGCCAGCAGCTCCAGAAAAGGAGATACGCAGTATTTT | CASSSRKGDTQYF
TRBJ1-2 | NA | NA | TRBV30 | TGTGCCTGGAGTCCCCCAGGGGCCTTCTATGGCTACACCTTC | CAWSPPGAFYGYTF
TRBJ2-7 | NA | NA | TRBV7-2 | TGTGCCAGCAGCCCCCAGTTTGCGAACTACGAGCAGTACTTC | CASSPQFANYEQYF
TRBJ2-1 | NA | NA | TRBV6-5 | TGTGCCAGCAGTTACTCGGCGGGGCAGGTTATGGATGAGCAGTTCTTC | CASSYSAGQVMDEQFF
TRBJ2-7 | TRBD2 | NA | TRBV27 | TGTGCCAGCAGTCCCGGACTAGGAGACTACGAGCAGTACTTC | CASSPGLGDYEQYF
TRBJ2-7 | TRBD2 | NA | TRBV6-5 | TGTGCCAGCAGCGGGACTAGCGGGACGCCTGACGAGCAGTACTTC | CASSGTSGTPDEQYF
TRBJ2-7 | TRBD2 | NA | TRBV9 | TGTGCCAGCAGCGCGGGACTAGCAGACGAGCAGTACTTC | CASSAGLADEQYF
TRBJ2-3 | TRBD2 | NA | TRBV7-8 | TGTGCCAGCAGCCCAGGACTAGCGGGAGCCACAGATACGCAGTATTTT | CASSPGLAGATDTQYF
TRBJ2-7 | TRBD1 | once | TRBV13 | TGTGCCAGCAGCTTAGGGGACAGGTTCTCCTACGAGCAGTACTTC | CASSLGDRFSYEQYF
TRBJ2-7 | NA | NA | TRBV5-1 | TGCGCCAGCAGACTGAGGGAGTCCTACGAGCAGTACTTC | CASRLRESYEQYF
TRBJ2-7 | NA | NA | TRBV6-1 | TGTGCCAGCACGAGGGGGGGCCTCTACGAGCAGTACTTC | CASTRGGLYEQYF
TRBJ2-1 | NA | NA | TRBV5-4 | TGTGCCAGCAGCCTCCCATACAATGAGCAGTTCTTC | CASSLPYNEQFF
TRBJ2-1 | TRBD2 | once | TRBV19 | TGTGCCAGTAGTATTGCCGGGACTAGCGGTTACAATGAGCAGTTCTTC | CASSIAGTSGYNEQFF
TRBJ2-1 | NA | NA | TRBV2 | TGTGCCAGCAGTCCCGGGATATTCATTTACAATGAGCAGTTCTTC | CASSPGIFIYNEQFF
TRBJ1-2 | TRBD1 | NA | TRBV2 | TGTGCCAGCAGTGATCGACGAGGGGGCGGCTATGGCTACACCTTC | CASSDRRGGGYGYTF
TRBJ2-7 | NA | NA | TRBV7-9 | TGTGCCAGCAGCTTAGCCCAGACCTCCTACGAGCAGTACTTC | CASSLAQTSYEQYF
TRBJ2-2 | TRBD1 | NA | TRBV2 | TGTGCCAGCAGCGGTACGGACAGGGCGAACACCGGGGAGCTGTTTTTT | CASSGTDRANTGELFF
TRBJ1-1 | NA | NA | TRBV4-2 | TGTGCCAGCAGCCAAGGGGAGGGATCGGTGAACACTGAAGCTTTCTTT | CASSQGEGSVNTEAFF
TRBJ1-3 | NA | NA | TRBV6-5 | TGTGCCAGCACCTCTGGAAACACCATATATTTT | CASTSGNTIYF
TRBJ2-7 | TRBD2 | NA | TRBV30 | TGTGCCTGGTCGGGACTAGCGGTCCACGAGCAGTACTTC | CAWSGLAVHEQYF
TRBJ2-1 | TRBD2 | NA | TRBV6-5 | TGTGCCAGCAGTTACCTTGCGGGAGCCTACAATGAGCAGTTCTTC | CASSYLAGAYNEQFF
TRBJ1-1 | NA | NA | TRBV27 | TGTGCCAGCAGTTTAGAGTGGGACACTGAAGCTTTCTTT | CASSLEWDTEAFF
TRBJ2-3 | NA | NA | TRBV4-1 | TGCGCCAGCAGCCAAGTTGGGGCCGTGGATACGCAGTATTTT | CASSQVGAVDTQYF